The entry below describes one TCR beta chain. Its antigen is unidentified. The entry originates in a study of siplizumab effects on memory and regulatory T cells. Study results and caveats: Poor capture below about 10^-5 frequency left most alloreactive clones unmapped to unstimulated subsets. It seemed that naive T cells were more diverse than memory cells and were major contributors to the alloresponse. Proliferating Tregs' suppressive function in siplizumab cultures went unconfirmed.

Sequencing of each sample assayed around 9.9 x 10^4 TCR templates. Produced via immunoSEQ multiplex PCR; TCRdb's table is partial and in-frame only. The sample includes approximately 120,000 clones, 92% of them seen just once. V lost 4 bases, J lost 6 bases, and 15 bases lay in between. The CDR3 contains 14 residues. Germline V gene sequence: CDR1 SGHRS, CDR2 YFSETQ. The sequencing input was Tregs sorted from blood. The receptor was isolated from a human donor in good health. V usage is TRBV5-1 and J usage is TRBJ2-3, with D perhaps matching TRBD1 or TRBD2 (6 bases each). For the CDR3, the DNA is TGCGCCAGCAGCCCGAAAGGGGGGTCGGATACGCAGTATTTT. It codes for CASSPKGGSDTQYF.